The source of this T cell receptor beta chain is a study of T cells in Graves' hyperthyroidism and ophthalmopathy. Study results and limitations: Most thyroid-expanded clonotypes above 0.001 were also found in blood. Model output signaled ophthalmopathy a median 6.5 months ahead of onset.

CDR1 is KGHSH, CDR2 LQKENI, per germline. CDR3 length: 14 amino acids. V was trimmed by 5 bases and J by 0 bases, leaving 10 bases between them. It was RNA transcripts that yielded the amplified TCR beta CDR3 regions. First-round RT-PCR with HTBI primers amplified the TCR CDR3 region. In TCRdb, the multiplex PCR reads were re-called with MiXCR into one record per CDR3 protein. The sample holds under 350,000 distinct CDR3 sequences, about 18% seen once. In this sample, this clonotype turned up many times. Its cognate antigen is unknown. Out of approximately 10 ml of fresh peripheral blood came the PBMCs.

The sequencing input was blood. This receptor was identified in a woman in her forties or fifties with Graves' hyperthyroidism. The chain uses TRBV18 and TRBJ1-1, with unresolved D. The CDR3 DNA reads as TGTGCCAGCTCATTCGGGGTAATGAACACTGAAGCTTTCTTT. Its translation: CASSFGVMNTEAFF.